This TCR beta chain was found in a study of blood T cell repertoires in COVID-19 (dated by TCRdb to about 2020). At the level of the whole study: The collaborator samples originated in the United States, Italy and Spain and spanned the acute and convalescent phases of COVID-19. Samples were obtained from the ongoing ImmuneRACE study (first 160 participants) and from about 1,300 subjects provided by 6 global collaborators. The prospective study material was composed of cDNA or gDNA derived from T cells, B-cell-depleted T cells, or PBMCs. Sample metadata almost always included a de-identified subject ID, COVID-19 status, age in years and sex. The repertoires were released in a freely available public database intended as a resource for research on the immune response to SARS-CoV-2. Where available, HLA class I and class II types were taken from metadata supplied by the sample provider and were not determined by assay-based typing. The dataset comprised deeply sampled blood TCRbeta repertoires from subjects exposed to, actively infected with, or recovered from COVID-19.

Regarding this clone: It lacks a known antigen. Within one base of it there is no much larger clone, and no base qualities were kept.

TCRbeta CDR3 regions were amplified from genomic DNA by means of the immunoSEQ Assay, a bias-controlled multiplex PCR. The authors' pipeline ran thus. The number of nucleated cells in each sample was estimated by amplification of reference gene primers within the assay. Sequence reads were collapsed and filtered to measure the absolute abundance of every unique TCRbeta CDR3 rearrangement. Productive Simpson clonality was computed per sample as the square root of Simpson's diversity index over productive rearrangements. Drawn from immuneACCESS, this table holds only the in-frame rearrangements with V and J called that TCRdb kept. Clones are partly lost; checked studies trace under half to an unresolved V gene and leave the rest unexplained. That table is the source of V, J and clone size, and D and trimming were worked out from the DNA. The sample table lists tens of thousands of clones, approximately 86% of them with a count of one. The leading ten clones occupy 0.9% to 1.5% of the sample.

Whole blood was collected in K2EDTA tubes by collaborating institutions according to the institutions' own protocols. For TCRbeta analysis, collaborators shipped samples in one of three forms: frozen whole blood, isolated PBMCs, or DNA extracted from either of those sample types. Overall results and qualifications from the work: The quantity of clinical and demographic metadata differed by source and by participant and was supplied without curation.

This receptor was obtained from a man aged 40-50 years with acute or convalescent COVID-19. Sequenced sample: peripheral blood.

The CDR3 is CSVRPGDEKLFF. The DNA sequence is as follows: TGCAGCGTTCGGCCAGGGGACGAAAAACTGTTTTTT. The V gene is TRBV29-1 and the J gene is TRBJ1-4; TRBD1 could be the D gene, as 6 bases match. The germline V gene yields SQVTM for CDR1 and ANQGSEA for CDR2. V is reduced by 5 bases and J by 8 bases, leaving a spacing of 12 bases between them. The cysteine opens and the phenylalanine closes a CDR3 of 12 amino acids. CDR3 DNA only is kept here, 36 bases in frame from base 1.